Listed here are 5 T cell receptor beta chains from one sample, sequenced in a study of cytomegalovirus exposure and HLA in healthy donors. PCR amplification relied on 60 Vbeta primers (plus 13 Jbeta primers). The method was immunoSEQ multiplex PCR; TCRdb's version includes in-frame clones alone and lacks a portion of them. The sample lists 150,000 to 200,000 clones, roughly 13% occurring once. The sequenced material came from PBMCs. The receptor source for this set is a man aged 45 to 65 in good health and CMV-seropositive.

This sequence joins TRBV5-4 and TRBJ1-6; 10 nucleotides line up with TRBD1. Losses at the gene ends were 4 bases for V and 4 bases for J; bases not matched to a gene: 5. There are 16 residues in the CDR3. CDR1 is SGHNT, CDR2 YYREEE, per germline (reference sequence). The CDR3 sequence is CASSGTGDNYNSPLHF. DNA for the CDR3: TGTGCCAGCAGCGGGACAGGGGACAATTATAATTCACCCCTCCACTTT.

This clone has a count of ten or more. This chain links TRBV5-6 with TRBJ2-3; 8 nucleotides align to TRBD2. This CDR3 has 17 residues. The V gene end was trimmed by 2 bases and the J gene end by 0 bases; junction bases not matched to a gene: 8. CDR1 is SGHDT and CDR2 is YYEEEE in the germline V gene. CDR3 sequence (DNA): TGTGCCAGCAGCTTAGTTGCGGGGGGACTTAGCACAGATACGCAGTATTTT. Its translation: CASSLVAGGLSTDTQYF.

This sequence joins TRBV6-1 and TRBJ2-1; D call uncertain. Trimming cost V 3 bases and J 3 bases, with 6 bases left between them. The CDR3 sequence is 13 residues long. The germline CDR1 and CDR2 sequences are MNHNS and SASEGT. Written as DNA, the CDR3 is TGTGCCAGCAGTGATAGCTACTACAATGAGCAGTTCTTC. This sequence encodes CASSDSYYNEQFF.

The gene calls are TRBV6-5 and TRBJ2-7; 8 bases map to TRBD2. CDR1 is MNHEY and CDR2 is SVGAGI in the germline V gene. The V segment lost 7 bases and the J segment 2 bases; nucleotides outside the gene matches: 10. The CDR3 covers 15 residues. The CDR3 DNA sequence: TGTGCCAGCACCCCTGGGGCGGGGGGTACCTACGAGCAGTACTTC. Its translation: CASTPGAGGTYEQYF.

Details on this clone: Additional DNA sequences in this sample encode the identical CDR3. The chain joins TRBV11-3 to TRBJ2-7, with a weak D call TRBD1 (6 bases). Germline-derived CDR1 and CDR2 are SGHNT and YENEEA. There are 12 residues in the CDR3. Trimming pared 5 bases from V and 4 bases from J, leaving 9 bases between. This CDR3 is CASSPTGYEQYF. The DNA of the CDR3 is TGTGCCAGCAGCCCGACAGGATACGAGCAGTACTTC.